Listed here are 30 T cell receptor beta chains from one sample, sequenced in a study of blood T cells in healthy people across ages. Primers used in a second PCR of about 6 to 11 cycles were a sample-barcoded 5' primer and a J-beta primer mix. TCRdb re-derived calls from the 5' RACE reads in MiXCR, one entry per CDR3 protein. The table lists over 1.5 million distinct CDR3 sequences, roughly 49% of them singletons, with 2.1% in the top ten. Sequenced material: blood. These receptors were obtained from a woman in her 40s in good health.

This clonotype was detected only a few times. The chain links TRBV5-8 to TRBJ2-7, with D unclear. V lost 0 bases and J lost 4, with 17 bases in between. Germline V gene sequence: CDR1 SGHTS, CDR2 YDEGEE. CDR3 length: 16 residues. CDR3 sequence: CASSLARSAFGYEQYF. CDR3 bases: TGTGCCAGCAGCTTGGCTAGGTCCGCTTTTGGGTACGAGCAGTACTTC.

CDR3 sequence (DNA): TGTGCCACCCACTCGGACAGGTCTGAAAAACTGTTTTTT. Translation gives CATHSDRSEKLFF. This chain uses TRBV7-2 with TRBJ1-4, with 7 bases fitting TRBD1. CDR1 is SGHTA, CDR2 FQGNSA, per germline. V lost 10 bases, J lost 7 bases, and 9 bases stayed unmatched. CDR3 length equals 13 residues.

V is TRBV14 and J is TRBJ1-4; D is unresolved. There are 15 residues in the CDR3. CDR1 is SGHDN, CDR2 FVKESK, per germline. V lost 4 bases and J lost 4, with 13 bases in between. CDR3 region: CASSRREDFNEKLFF. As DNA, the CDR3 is TGTGCCAGCAGCCGGAGAGAAGACTTTAATGAAAAACTGTTTTTT.

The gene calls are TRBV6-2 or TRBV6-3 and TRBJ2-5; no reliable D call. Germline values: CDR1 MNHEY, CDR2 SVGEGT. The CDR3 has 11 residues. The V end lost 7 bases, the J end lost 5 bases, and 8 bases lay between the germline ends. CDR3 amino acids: CASTATETQYF. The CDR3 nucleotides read TGTGCCAGCACCGCAACTGAGACCCAGTACTTC.

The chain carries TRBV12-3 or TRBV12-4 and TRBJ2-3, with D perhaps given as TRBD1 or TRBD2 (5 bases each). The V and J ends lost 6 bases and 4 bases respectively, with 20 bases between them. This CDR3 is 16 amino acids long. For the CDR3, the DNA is TGTGCCAGCAGCGCTTTTGGGGCGGGCGAGCCAGATACGCAGTATTTT. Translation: CASSAFGAGEPDTQYF.

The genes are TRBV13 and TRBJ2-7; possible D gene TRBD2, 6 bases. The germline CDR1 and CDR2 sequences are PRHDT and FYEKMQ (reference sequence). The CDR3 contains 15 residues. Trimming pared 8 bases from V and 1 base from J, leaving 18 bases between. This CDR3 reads CASGVNPGTSYEQYF. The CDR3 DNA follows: TGTGCCAGCGGCGTTAACCCCGGGACTTCCTACGAGCAGTACTTC.

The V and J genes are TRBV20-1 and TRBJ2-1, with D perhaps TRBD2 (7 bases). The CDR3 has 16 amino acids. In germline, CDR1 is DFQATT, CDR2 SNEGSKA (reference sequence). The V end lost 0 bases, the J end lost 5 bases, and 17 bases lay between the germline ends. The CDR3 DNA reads TGCAGTGCTAGAGAGCATGCGGGGGCCCGGGACAATGAGCAGTTCTTC. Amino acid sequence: CSAREHAGARDNEQFF.

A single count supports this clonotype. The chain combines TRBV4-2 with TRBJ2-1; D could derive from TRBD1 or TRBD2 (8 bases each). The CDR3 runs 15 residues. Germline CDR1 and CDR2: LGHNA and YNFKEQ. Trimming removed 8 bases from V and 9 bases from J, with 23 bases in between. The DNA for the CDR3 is TGTGCCAGCTCAGGGGGCCGGGGGGGGCGAGTTGAGCAGTTCTTC. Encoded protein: CASSGGRGGRVEQFF.

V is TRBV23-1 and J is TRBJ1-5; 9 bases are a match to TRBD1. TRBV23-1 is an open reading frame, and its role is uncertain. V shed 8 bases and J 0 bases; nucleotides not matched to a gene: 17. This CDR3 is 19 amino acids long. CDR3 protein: CASLPDRGQEGYSNQPQHF. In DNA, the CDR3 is TGCGCCAGCCTCCCGGACAGGGGCCAAGAAGGCTATAGCAATCAGCCCCAGCATTTT.

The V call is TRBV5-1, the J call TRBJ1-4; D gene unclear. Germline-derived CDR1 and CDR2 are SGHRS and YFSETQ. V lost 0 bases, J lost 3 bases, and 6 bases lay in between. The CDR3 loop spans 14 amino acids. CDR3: CASSLEVSNEKLFF. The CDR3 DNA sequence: TGCGCCAGCAGCTTGGAGGTCTCTAATGAAAAACTGTTTTTT.

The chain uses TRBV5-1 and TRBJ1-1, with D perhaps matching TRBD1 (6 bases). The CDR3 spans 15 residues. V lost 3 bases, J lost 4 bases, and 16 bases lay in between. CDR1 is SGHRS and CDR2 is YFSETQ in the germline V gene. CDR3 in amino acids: CASSSQGAGGTEAFF. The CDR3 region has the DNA TGCGCCAGCAGCTCACAGGGCGCCGGGGGCACTGAAGCTTTCTTT. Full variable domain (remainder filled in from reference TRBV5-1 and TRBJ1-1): KAGVTQTPRYLIKTRGQQVTLSCSPISGHRSVSWYQQTPGQGLQFLFEYFSETQRNKGNFPGRFSGRQFSNSRSEMNVSTLELGDSALYLCASSSQGAGGTEAFFGQGTRLTVV.

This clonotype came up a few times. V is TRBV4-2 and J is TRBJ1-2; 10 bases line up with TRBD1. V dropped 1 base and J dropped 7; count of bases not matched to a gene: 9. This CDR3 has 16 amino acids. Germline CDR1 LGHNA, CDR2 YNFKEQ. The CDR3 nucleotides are TGTGCCAGCAGCCAAGCGGGGACAGGGGAGAATGTTGGCTACACCTTC. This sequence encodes CASSQAGTGENVGYTF.

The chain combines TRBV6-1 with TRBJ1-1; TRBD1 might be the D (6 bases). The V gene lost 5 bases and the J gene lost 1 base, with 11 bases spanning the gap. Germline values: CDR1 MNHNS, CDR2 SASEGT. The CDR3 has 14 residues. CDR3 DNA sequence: TGTGCCAGCAGTAGACAGGAGACGAACACTGAAGCTTTCTTT. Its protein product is CASSRQETNTEAFF.

This CDR3 is CASSQGTLNVLTF. The DNA of the CDR3 is TGCGCCAGCAGCCAAGGGACCCTTAACGTCCTGACTTTC. This rearrangement joins TRBV4-1 to TRBJ2-6; D not certain. Germline V gene data show CDR1 as MGHRA and CDR2 as YSYEKL. V lost 1 base and J 10 bases, leaving 8 bases between the germline ends. CDR3 length: 13 residues.

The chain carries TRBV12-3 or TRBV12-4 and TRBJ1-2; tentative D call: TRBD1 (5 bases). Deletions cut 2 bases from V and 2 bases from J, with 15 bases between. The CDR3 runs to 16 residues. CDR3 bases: TGTGCCAGCAGTTTATCCTCTTCAGGGCTAAACTATGGCTACACCTTC. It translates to CASSLSSSGLNYGYTF.

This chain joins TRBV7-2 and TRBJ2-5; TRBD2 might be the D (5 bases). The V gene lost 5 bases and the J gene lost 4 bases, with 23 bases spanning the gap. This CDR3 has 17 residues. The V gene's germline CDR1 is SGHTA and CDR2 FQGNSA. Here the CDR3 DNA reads TGTGCCAGCAGCAGCCTTTTTAGCCTAGCAGGTTTAGAGACCCAGTACTTC. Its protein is CASSSLFSLAGLETQYF.

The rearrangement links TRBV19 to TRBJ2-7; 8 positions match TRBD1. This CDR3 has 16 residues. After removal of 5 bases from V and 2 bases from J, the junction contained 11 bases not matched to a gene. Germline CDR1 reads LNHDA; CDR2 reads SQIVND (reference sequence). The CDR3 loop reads CASSPDGSGGTYEQYF. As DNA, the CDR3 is TGTGCCAGTAGTCCCGACGGCTCAGGGGGCACCTACGAGCAGTACTTC.

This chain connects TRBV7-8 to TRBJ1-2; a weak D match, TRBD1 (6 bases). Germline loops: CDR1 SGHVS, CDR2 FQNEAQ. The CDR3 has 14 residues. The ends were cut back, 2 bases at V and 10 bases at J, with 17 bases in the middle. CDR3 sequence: CASSLFAGEPLYTF. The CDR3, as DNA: TGTGCCAGCAGCTTATTTGCAGGGGAGCCTCTCTACACCTTC.

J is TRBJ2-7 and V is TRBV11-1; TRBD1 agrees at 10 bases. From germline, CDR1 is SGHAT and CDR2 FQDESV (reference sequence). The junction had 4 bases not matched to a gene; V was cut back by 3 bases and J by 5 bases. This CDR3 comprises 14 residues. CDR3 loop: CASSFGTGVDEQYF. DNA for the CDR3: TGTGCCAGCAGCTTCGGGACAGGGGTTGACGAGCAGTACTTC.

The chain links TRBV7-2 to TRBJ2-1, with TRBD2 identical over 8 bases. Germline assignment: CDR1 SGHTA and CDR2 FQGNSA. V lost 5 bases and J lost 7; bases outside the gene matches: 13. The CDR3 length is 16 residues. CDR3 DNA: TGTGCCAGCAGCCCCGGGACTAGATCATTCCAAAATGAGCAGTTCTTC. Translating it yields CASSPGTRSFQNEQFF.

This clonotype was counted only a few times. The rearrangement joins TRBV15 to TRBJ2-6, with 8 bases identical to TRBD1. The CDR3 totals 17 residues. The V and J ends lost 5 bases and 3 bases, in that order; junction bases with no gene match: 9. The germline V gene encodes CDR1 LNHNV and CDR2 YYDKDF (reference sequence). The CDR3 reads CATSRDRGAGGANVLTF. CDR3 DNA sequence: TGTGCCACCAGCCGTGACAGGGGAGCTGGTGGGGCCAACGTCCTGACTTTC.

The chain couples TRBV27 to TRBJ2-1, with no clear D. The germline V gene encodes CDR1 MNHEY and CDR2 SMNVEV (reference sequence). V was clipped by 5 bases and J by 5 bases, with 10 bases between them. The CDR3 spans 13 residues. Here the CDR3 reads CASSDTSDNEQFF. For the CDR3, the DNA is TGTGCCAGCAGTGATACGAGCGACAATGAGCAGTTCTTC.

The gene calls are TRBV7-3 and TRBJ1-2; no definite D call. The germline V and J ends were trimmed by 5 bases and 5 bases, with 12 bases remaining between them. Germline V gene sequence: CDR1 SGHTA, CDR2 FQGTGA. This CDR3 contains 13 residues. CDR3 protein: CASSPGRVYGYTF. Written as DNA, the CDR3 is TGTGCCAGCAGCCCCGGACGGGTATATGGCTACACCTTC.

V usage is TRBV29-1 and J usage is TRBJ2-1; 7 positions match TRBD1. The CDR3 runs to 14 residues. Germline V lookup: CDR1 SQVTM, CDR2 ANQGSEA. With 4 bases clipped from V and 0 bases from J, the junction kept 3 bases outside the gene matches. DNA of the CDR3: TGCAGCGTTGGACAGGGTAGCTCCTACAATGAGCAGTTCTTC. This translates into CSVGQGSSYNEQFF.

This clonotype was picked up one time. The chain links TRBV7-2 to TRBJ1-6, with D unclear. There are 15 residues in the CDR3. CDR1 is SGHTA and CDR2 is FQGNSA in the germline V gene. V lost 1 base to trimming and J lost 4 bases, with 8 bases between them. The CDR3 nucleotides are TGTGCCAGCAGCTTAGTAGCTATTTATAATTCACCCCTCCACTTT. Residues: CASSLVAIYNSPLHF.

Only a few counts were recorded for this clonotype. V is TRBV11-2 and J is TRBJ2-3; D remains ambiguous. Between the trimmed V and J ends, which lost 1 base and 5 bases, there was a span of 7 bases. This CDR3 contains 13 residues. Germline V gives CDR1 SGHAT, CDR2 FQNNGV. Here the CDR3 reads CASSLVGKDTQYF. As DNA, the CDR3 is TGTGCCAGCAGCTTAGTGGGGAAAGATACGCAGTATTTT.

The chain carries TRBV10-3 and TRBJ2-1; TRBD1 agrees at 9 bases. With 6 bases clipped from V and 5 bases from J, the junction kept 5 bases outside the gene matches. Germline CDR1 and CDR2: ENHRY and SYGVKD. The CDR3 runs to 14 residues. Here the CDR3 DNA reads TGTGCCATCAGACGGACAGGGGCGGACAATGAGCAGTTCTTC. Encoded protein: CAIRRTGADNEQFF.

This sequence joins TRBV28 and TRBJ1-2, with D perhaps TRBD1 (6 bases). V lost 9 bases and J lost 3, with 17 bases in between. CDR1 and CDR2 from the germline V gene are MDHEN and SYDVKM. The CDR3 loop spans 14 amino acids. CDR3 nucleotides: TGTGCCAGTTTAAAGGGGGGGTTGGACTATGGCTACACCTTC. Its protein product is CASLKGGLDYGYTF.

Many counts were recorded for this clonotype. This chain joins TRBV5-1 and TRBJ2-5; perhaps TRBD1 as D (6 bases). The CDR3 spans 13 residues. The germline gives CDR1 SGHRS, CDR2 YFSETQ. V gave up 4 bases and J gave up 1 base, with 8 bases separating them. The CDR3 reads CASSGQSQETQYF. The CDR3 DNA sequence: TGCGCCAGCAGCGGACAGTCCCAAGAGACCCAGTACTTC.

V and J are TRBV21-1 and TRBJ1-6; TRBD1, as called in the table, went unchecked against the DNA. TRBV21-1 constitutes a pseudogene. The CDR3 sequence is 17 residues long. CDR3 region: CASSKLGPGNYNSPLHF. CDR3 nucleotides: TGTGCCAGCAGCAAATTGGGTCCGGGGAACTATAATTCACCCCTCCACTTT.